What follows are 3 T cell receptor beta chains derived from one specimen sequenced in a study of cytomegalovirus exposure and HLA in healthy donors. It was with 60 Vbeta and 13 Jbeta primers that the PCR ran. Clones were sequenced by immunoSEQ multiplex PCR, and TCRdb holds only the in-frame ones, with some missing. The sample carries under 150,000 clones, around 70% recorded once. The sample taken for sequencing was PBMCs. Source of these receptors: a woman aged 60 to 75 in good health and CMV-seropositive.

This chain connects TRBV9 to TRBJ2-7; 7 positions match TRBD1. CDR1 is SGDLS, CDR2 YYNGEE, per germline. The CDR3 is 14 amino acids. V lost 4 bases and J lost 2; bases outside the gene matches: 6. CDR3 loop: CASSFGTETYEQYF. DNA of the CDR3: TGTGCCAGCAGCTTCGGGACAGAAACCTACGAGCAGTACTTC.

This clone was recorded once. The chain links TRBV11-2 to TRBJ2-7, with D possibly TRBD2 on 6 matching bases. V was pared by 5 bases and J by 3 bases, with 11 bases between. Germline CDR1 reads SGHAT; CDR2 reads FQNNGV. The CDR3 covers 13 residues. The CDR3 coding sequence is TGTGCCAGCAGCACCCTTAGCGGCTACGAGCAGTACTTC. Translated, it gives CASSTLSGYEQYF. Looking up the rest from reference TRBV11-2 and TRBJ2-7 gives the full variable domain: EAGVAQSPRYKIIEKRQSVAFWCNPISGHATLYWYQQILGQGPKLLIQFQNNGVVDDSQLPKDRFSAERLKGVDSTLKIQPAKLEDSAVYLCASSTLSGYEQYFGPGTRLTVT.

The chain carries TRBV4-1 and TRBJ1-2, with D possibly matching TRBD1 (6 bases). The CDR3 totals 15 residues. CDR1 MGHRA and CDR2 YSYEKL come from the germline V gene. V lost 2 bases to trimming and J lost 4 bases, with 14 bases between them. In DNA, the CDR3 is TGCGCCAGCAGCCAATCGCAGACAGGACTCTATGGCTACACCTTC. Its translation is CASSQSQTGLYGYTF.